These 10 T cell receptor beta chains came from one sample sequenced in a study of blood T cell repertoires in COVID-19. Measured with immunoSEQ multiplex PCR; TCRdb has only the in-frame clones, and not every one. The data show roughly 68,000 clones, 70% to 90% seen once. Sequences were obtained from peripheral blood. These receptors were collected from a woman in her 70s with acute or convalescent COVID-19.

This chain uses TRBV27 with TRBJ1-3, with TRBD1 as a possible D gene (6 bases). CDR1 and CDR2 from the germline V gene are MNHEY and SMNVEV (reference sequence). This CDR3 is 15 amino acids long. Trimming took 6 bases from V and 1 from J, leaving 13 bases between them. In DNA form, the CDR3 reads TGTGCCAGCAGACGAGGGGGACCATCTGGAAACACCATATATTTT. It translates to CASRRGGPSGNTIYF.

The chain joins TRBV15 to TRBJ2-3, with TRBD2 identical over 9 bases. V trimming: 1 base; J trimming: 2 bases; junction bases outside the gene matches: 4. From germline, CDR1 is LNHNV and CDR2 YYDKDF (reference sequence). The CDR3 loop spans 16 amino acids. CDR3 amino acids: CATSRGTSANTDTQYF. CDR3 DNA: TGTGCCACCAGCAGAGGGACTAGCGCCAACACAGATACGCAGTATTTT. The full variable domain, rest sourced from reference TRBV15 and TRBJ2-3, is DAMVIQNPRYQVTQFGKPVTLSCSQTLNHNVMYWYQQKSSQAPKLLFHYYDKDFNNEADTPDNFQSRRPNTSFCFLDIRSPGLGDTAMYLCATSRGTSANTDTQYFGPGTRLTVL.

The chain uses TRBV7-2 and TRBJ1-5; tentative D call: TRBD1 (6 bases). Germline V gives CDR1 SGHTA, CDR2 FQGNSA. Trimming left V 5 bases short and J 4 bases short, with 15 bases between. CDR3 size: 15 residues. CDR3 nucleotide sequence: TGTGCCAGCAGCCATTACAGGGCACTTAATCAGCCCCAGCATTTT. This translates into CASSHYRALNQPQHF.

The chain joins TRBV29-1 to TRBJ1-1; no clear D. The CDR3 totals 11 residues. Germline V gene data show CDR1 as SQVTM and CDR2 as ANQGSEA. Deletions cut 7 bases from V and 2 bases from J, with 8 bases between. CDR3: CSGGPNTEAFF. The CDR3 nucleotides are TGCAGCGGCGGGCCTAACACTGAAGCTTTCTTT.

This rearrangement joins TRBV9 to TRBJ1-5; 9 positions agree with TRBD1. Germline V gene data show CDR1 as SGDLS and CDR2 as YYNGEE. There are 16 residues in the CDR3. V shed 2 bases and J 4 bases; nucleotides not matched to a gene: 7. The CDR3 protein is CASSVGTGLKNQPQHF. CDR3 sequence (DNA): TGTGCCAGCAGCGTCGGGACAGGGTTAAAGAATCAGCCCCAGCATTTT.

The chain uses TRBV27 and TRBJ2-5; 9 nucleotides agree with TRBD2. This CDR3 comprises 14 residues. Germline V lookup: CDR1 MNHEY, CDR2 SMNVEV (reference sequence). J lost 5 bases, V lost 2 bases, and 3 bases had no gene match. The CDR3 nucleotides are TGTGCCAGCAGTTTACAGCGGGGGGCGGAGACCCAGTACTTC. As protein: CASSLQRGAETQYF.

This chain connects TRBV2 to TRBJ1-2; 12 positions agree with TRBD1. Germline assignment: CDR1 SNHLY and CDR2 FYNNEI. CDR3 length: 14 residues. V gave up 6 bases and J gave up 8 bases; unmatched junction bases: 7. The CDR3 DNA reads TGTGCCAGCAGAGGGACAGGGGGCCATGGAGGCTACACCTTC. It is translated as CASRGTGGHGGYTF. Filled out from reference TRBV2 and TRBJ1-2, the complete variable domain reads EPEVTQTPSHQVTQMGQEVILRCVPISNHLYFYWYRQILGQKVEFLVSFYNNEISEKSEIFDDQFSVERPDGSNFTLKIRSTKLEDSAMYFCASRGTGGHGGYTFGSGTRLTVV.

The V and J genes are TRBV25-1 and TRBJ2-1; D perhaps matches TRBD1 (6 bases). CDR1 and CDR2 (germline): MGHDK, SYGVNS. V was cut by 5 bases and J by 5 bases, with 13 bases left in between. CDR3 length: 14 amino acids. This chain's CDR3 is CASSQGTFNNEQFF. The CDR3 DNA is TGTGCCAGCAGTCAGGGGACGTTTAACAATGAGCAGTTCTTC.

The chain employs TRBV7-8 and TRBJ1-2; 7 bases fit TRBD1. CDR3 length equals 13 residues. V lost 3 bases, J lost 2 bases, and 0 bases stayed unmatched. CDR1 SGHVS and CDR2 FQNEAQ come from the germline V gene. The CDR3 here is CASSLGQNYGYTF. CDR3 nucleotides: TGTGCCAGCAGCTTGGGACAGAACTATGGCTACACCTTC.

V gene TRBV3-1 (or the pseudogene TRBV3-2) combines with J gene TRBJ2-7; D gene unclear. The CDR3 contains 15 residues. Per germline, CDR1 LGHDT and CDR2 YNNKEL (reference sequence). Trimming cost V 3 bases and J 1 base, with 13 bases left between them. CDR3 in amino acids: CASSQSTRSSYEQYF. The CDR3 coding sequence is TGTGCCAGCAGCCAGTCGACAAGGTCGTCCTACGAGCAGTACTTC.